This T cell receptor (beta chain) was identified during a study of regulatory T cells in long-lasting Graves disease. Overall study findings and caveats: Persistent disease was associated with favored TRBV28 usage and with favored use of TRBJ1-2 and TRBJ2-5. It was possible that the small sample size reduced accuracy.

In building TCR beta libraries, iRepertoire HTBI primers were used together with Arm-PCR of CDR3 regions. TCRdb analysed the multiplex PCR reads with MiXCR anew, one entry per CDR3 protein. This table holds a few hundred thousand distinct CDR3 sequences, over 15% found once. The CDR3 spans 15 residues. The junction had 9 bases not matched to a gene; V was cut back by 6 bases and J by 4 bases. Germline CDR1 is SNHLY and CDR2 is FYNNEI. Time point indicated: newly diagnosed GD, antithyroid drugs for less than 3 months. The TCR library used RNA extracted from PBMCs. Graves' disease diagnoses used American Thyroid Association guidelines. As for this clonotype: Its antigen is unidentified.

These data were also filed under a second study, of T cells in Graves' hyperthyroidism and ophthalmopathy. That investigation notes: Most clonotypes that expanded in the thyroid above 0.001 also showed up in blood.

Specimen: peripheral blood mononuclear cells (PBMCs), collected at new diagnosis, from a patient treated with antithyroid drugs. The origin of this receptor is a man aged 35 to 55 with Graves disease. The rearrangement links TRBV2 to TRBJ1-2; TRBD1 aligns across 9 bases. The CDR3 spells CASRRTGVAIYGYTF. The CDR3 DNA is TGTGCCAGCAGAAGGACAGGGGTGGCGATCTATGGCTACACCTTC.